These 31 T cell receptor beta chains came from one sample sequenced in a study of blood T cell repertoires in COVID-19. Libraries were prepared by immunoSEQ multiplex PCR; TCRdb keeps only in-frame clonotypes and omits some of them. The table records about 210,000 clones, 86% of them present only once. The source material was PBMCs or T cells enriched from blood (not recorded which). Receptor source: a woman aged 30 to 39 who had been exposed to COVID-19.

The chain couples TRBV19 to TRBJ1-5, with 9 bases matching TRBD1. The V segment lost 5 bases and the J segment 0 bases; nucleotides outside the gene matches: 11. The CDR3 spans 18 residues. Germline V CDR1 and CDR2: LNHDA, SQIVND (reference sequence). The CDR3, as DNA: TGTGCCAGTAGTCGGACAGGGGCCTTTAGAAATAGCAATCAGCCCCAGCATTTT. Translating gives CASSRTGAFRNSNQPQHF.

This sequence joins TRBV5-1 and TRBJ1-1; perhaps TRBD1 as D (5 bases). Germline-derived CDR1 and CDR2 are SGHRS and YFSETQ. CDR3 length: 14 residues. Trimming shortened V by 0 bases and J by 5 bases, and 11 bases separated the two germline ends. The CDR3 DNA follows: TGCGCCAGCAGCTTGGAATGGCAGGGAACTGAAGCTTTCTTT. Its protein is CASSLEWQGTEAFF.

V is TRBV25-1 and J is TRBJ1-2; 7 bases fit TRBD1. The length of the CDR3 is 13 residues. The V and J ends lost 6 bases and 5 bases, in that order; junction bases with no gene match: 6. Per the germline V gene, CDR1 is MGHDK and CDR2 is SYGVNS. CDR3: CASRDGTDYGYTF. The DNA of the CDR3 is TGTGCCAGCAGGGACGGGACAGATTATGGCTACACCTTC.

CDR3 sequence (DNA): TGTGCCAGCAGCCTACGGACTAGCGGGGGAAATGGGGAGCTGTTTTTT. Translating it yields CASSLRTSGGNGELFF. The J gene is TRBJ2-2, the V gene TRBV21-1; the table's D call of TRBD2 was not tested on the DNA. TRBV21-1 is annotated as a pseudogene. This CDR3 spans 16 amino acids.

The chain has TRBV24-1 and TRBJ1-1; possibly TRBD1 for D (6 bases). From germline, CDR1 is KGHDR and CDR2 SFDVKD. V was trimmed by 3 bases and J by 1 base, leaving 11 bases between them. The CDR3 spans 15 residues. The CDR3 nucleotides are TGTGCCACCAGTGATGGAGGGGGGGCGAACACTGAAGCTTTCTTT. It codes for CATSDGGGANTEAFF.

The genes are TRBV3-1 (or the pseudogene TRBV3-2) and TRBJ1-2; unclear D gene. V lost 1 base and J lost 7, with 13 bases in between. The CDR3 runs to 14 residues. Looked up from germline, CDR1 is LGHDT and CDR2 is YNNKEL (reference sequence). CDR3 protein: CASSQGVSLSGYTF. The CDR3 DNA is TGTGCCAGCAGCCAAGGCGTTTCATTATCTGGCTACACCTTC.

This chain joins TRBV24-1 and TRBJ2-5; 8 nucleotides agree with TRBD1. Germline assignment: CDR1 KGHDR and CDR2 SFDVKD. This CDR3 region has 16 residues. V was clipped by 4 bases and J by 5 bases; unmatched bases: 11. CDR3: CATSDPLGQAGETQYF. The CDR3 DNA reads TGTGCCACCAGTGACCCCTTGGGACAGGCGGGGGAGACCCAGTACTTC.

The rearrangement links TRBV6-6 to TRBJ1-1; no definite D call. Germline V CDR1 and CDR2: MNHNY, SVGAGI (reference sequence). Trimming took off 6 bases at V and 6 bases at J, with 8 bases between the two ends. The CDR3 has 11 amino acids. CDR3 amino acids: CASSPQAEAFF. The CDR3 bases are TGTGCCAGCAGCCCCCAGGCTGAAGCTTTCTTT.

The chain joins TRBV19 to TRBJ1-1; D remains ambiguous. The CDR3 length is 15 residues. Germline assignment: CDR1 LNHDA and CDR2 SQIVND (reference sequence). V lost 6 bases to trimming and J lost 4 bases, with 18 bases between them. CDR3 region: CASRFQEAHGTEAFF. The DNA for the CDR3 is TGTGCCAGTAGGTTTCAGGAGGCCCACGGCACTGAAGCTTTCTTT.

V usage is TRBV5-1 and J usage is TRBJ2-5; 13 nucleotides agree with TRBD2. The junction had 11 bases not matched to a gene; V was cut back by 4 bases and J by 5 bases. The germline V gene has CDR1 SGHRS and CDR2 YFSETQ. This CDR3 region has 17 residues. CDR3 sequence (DNA): TGCGCCAGCAGCCACACTAGCGGGGGGGCCAGGTTGGAGACCCAGTACTTC. Amino acid sequence: CASSHTSGGARLETQYF.

This clone has just one count. The sample contains more than one DNA sequence encoding this CDR3. This sequence joins TRBV2 and TRBJ1-1; TRBD1 matches at 7 bases. After removal of 3 bases from V and 4 bases from J, the junction contained 5 bases not matched to a gene. The CDR3 spans 14 residues. Per germline, CDR1 SNHLY and CDR2 FYNNEI. The CDR3 DNA reads as TGTGCCAGCAGTGATCAGGGGGGCGGCACTGAAGCTTTCTTT. This codes for CASSDQGGGTEAFF.

V is TRBV29-1 and J is TRBJ2-1; TRBD1 aligns across 10 bases. Trimming cost V 4 bases and J 6 bases; bases outside gene matches: 6. The CDR3 extends over 14 amino acids. Germline loops: CDR1 SQVTM, CDR2 ANQGSEA. The chain's CDR3 is CSVGGTGAGNEQFF. The DNA of the CDR3 is TGCAGCGTTGGGGGGACAGGGGCGGGCAATGAGCAGTTCTTC.

This clone has just one count. The gene calls are TRBV6-5 and TRBJ1-5; 7 bases fit TRBD1. Per the germline V gene, CDR1 is MNHEY and CDR2 is SVGAGI. This CDR3 region has 15 residues. Germline trimming cut 4 bases from V and 6 bases from J; bases unmatched to any gene: 9. The chain's CDR3 is CASSSGQGVSQPQHF. CDR3 bases: TGTGCCAGCAGTTCGGGGCAGGGGGTGAGTCAGCCCCAGCATTTT.

This sequence joins TRBV10-2 and TRBJ2-7, with D unclear. CDR1 is WSHSY and CDR2 is SAAADI in the germline V gene. The CDR3 extends over 12 amino acids. The V end was cut by 0 bases, the J end by 3 bases, with 3 bases between. CDR3 nucleotide sequence: TGCGCCAGCAGTGAGTCTTACTACGAGCAGTACTTC. Translated: CASSESYYEQYF.

This rearrangement joins TRBV25-1 to TRBJ1-6, with 8 positions matching TRBD1. Germline V gives CDR1 MGHDK, CDR2 SYGVNS. J was trimmed by 7 bases and V by 2 bases; bases with no gene match: 1. The CDR3 consists of 14 residues. CDR3 protein: CASSERQGNSPLHF. The CDR3 DNA reads as TGTGCCAGCAGTGAACGACAGGGGAATTCACCCCTCCACTTT.

This chain uses TRBV19 with TRBJ2-3, with D possibly matching TRBD1 (6 bases). The CDR3 is 14 amino acids. Looked up from germline, CDR1 is LNHDA and CDR2 is SQIVND (reference sequence). The V end lost 1 base, the J end lost 1 base, and 6 bases lay between the germline ends. Here the CDR3 DNA reads TGTGCCAGTAGTATAGCAGGGGGCACAGATACGCAGTATTTT. Translating gives CASSIAGGTDTQYF.

The genes are TRBV27 and TRBJ1-6, with TRBD1 identical over 10 bases. The V and J ends lost 5 bases and 0 bases, in that order; junction bases with no gene match: 7. CDR3 length: 18 amino acids. CDR1 MNHEY and CDR2 SMNVEV come from the germline V gene (reference sequence). CDR3 nucleotide sequence: TGTGCCAGCAGTCCGTGGACAGGGGGGAGCTCCTATAATTCACCCCTCCACTTT. The encoded protein is CASSPWTGGSSYNSPLHF.

This CDR3 is CASSPVDRNTEAFF. CDR3 DNA: TGTGCCAGCAGCCCCGTAGACAGGAACACTGAAGCTTTCTTT. The J gene is TRBJ1-1, the V gene TRBV5-8, with D perhaps TRBD1 (5 bases). This CDR3 is 14 amino acids long. Trimming removed 4 bases from V and 1 base from J, with 11 bases in between. CDR1 is SGHTS and CDR2 is YDEGEE in the germline V gene.

The V gene is TRBV15, the J gene TRBJ1-6; 7 bases match TRBD1. The CDR3 runs to 16 residues. Germline trimming cut 5 bases from V and 4 bases from J; bases unmatched to any gene: 8. CDR1 is LNHNV and CDR2 is YYDKDF in the germline V gene (reference sequence). CDR3 residues: CATSPSDRVYNSPLHF. The CDR3 DNA follows: TGTGCCACCAGCCCAAGCGACAGGGTGTATAATTCACCCCTCCACTTT.

The gene calls are TRBV14 and TRBJ1-6; TRBD1 might be the D (5 bases). CDR3 size: 12 residues. V lost 5 bases to trimming and J lost 8 bases, with 7 bases between them. The germline gives CDR1 SGHDN, CDR2 FVKESK. The CDR3 loop reads CASSAGYSPLHF. CDR3 in DNA: TGTGCCAGCAGCGCAGGGTATTCACCCCTCCACTTT.

This sequence joins TRBV19 and TRBJ1-6; 7 bases align to TRBD1. Looked up from germline, CDR1 is LNHDA and CDR2 is SQIVND (reference sequence). V shed 7 bases, J shed 0 bases, and the junction held 12 bases outside the gene matches. The CDR3 spans 18 residues. The CDR3, as DNA: TGTGCCAGTACCGACAGGGCCCCAGGGAGCTCCTATAATTCACCCCTCCACTTT. Encoded protein: CASTDRAPGSSYNSPLHF.

The chain joins TRBV28 to TRBJ1-6; D may be TRBD1 (6 bases). CDR1 is MDHEN and CDR2 is SYDVKM in the germline V gene. The V and J ends lost 2 bases and 7 bases respectively, with 9 bases between them. This CDR3 region has 14 residues. The CDR3 DNA follows: TGTGCCAGCAGTTTACAGACAGGAAATTCACCCCTCCACTTT. This codes for CASSLQTGNSPLHF.

This chain links TRBV5-1 with TRBJ2-5; 8 bases are shared with TRBD1. Germline loops: CDR1 SGHRS, CDR2 YFSETQ. V was clipped by 4 bases and J by 5 bases; unmatched bases: 4. The CDR3 contains 13 residues. DNA for the CDR3: TGCGCCAGCAGCGCGTACAGGGGGGAGACCCAGTACTTC. It encodes CASSAYRGETQYF.

The chain couples TRBV7-9 to TRBJ1-4; perhaps TRBD1 as D (5 bases). The CDR3 is 15 amino acids. Germline V CDR1 and CDR2: SEHNR, FQNEAQ (reference sequence). V lost 2 bases and J lost 7, with 14 bases in between. This CDR3 is CASSLRGTEGEKLFF. The CDR3 bases are TGTGCCAGCAGCTTAAGGGGTACAGAAGGTGAAAAACTGTTTTTT.

The chain couples TRBV24-1 to TRBJ2-3; 10 bases are shared with TRBD1. The length of the CDR3 is 14 residues. From germline, CDR1 is KGHDR and CDR2 SFDVKD. After removal of 7 bases from V and 2 bases from J, the junction contained 2 bases not matched to a gene. CDR3 in amino acids: CATSGTGDTDTQYF. CDR3 DNA: TGTGCCACCAGCGGGACAGGGGACACAGATACGCAGTATTTT.

The gene calls are TRBV13 and TRBJ1-6; possible D gene TRBD1, 6 bases. V lost 0 bases and J 7 bases, leaving 10 bases between the germline ends. Germline V gene lookup returns CDR1 PRHDT and CDR2 FYEKMQ (reference sequence). The CDR3 contains 15 residues. In DNA form, the CDR3 reads TGTGCCAGCAGCTTAGGGACAGGATGGAATTCACCCCTCCACTTT. Translated: CASSLGTGWNSPLHF.

V gene TRBV19 combines with J gene TRBJ2-2; tentatively, D is TRBD1 (5 bases). Germline lookup yields CDR1 LNHDA and CDR2 SQIVND (reference sequence). This CDR3 comprises 13 residues. The V and J ends lost 8 bases and 2 bases respectively, with 9 bases between them. CDR3: CASRRENTGELFF. The CDR3 bases are TGTGCCAGTCGCAGGGAAAACACCGGGGAGCTGTTTTTT.

The chain has TRBV9 and TRBJ2-1; D is perhaps TRBD2 (5 bases). V was clipped by 2 bases and J by 6 bases, with 21 bases between them. The CDR3 spans 17 residues. Germline V gene data show CDR1 as SGDLS and CDR2 as YYNGEE. The CDR3 DNA reads TGTGCCAGCAGCGTCTCCCCAAAGCGGCCTACCTCCAATGAGCAGTTCTTC. It codes for CASSVSPKRPTSNEQFF.

The V gene is TRBV11-2, the J gene TRBJ1-6, with TRBD1 matching 9 bases. V lost 0 bases and J lost 18; bases outside the gene matches: 6. CDR1 and CDR2 from the germline V gene are SGHAT and FQNNGV. There are 13 residues in the CDR3. The CDR3 bases are TGTGCCAGCAGCTTAGATCCGGGGACAGGGCGCCACTTT. It yields the protein CASSLDPGTGRHF.

The rearrangement links TRBV5-1 to TRBJ2-2; D gene uncertain. The V gene lost 4 bases and the J gene lost 6 bases, with 10 bases spanning the gap. CDR1 SGHRS and CDR2 YFSETQ come from the germline V gene. This CDR3 comprises 13 residues. The CDR3 reads CASSPAEAGELFF. The CDR3 DNA is TGCGCCAGCAGCCCCGCGGAAGCCGGGGAGCTGTTTTTT.

This clone was seen more than once but under ten times. The rearrangement uses TRBV10-2 and TRBJ1-1; tentatively, D is TRBD1 (5 bases). There are 13 residues in the CDR3. Trimming cost V 8 bases and J 3 bases, with 13 bases left between them. Per germline, CDR1 WSHSY and CDR2 SAAADI. The CDR3 here is CASLGAGDTEAFF. The CDR3 coding sequence is TGCGCCAGCCTCGGGGCGGGGGACACTGAAGCTTTCTTT.